The 25 T cell receptor beta chains reported below all come from one sample, sequenced in a study of T cell responses to AZD1222 COVID-19 vaccine. Assay: immunoSEQ multiplex PCR; the TCRdb copy retains only in-frame clones and omits some. The sample consists of 100,000 to 150,000 clones, 86% of them appearing once. Here the sequenced sample was peripheral blood, taken 28 days after the second AZD1222 dose. Source of these receptors: an adult who received the AZD1222 COVID-19 vaccine.

V is TRBV9 and J is TRBJ2-3, with 10 bases aligning to TRBD2. Trimming cost V 1 base and J 3 bases; bases outside gene matches: 8. CDR1 SGDLS and CDR2 YYNGEE come from the germline V gene. The CDR3 is 17 amino acids. The CDR3 spells CASSVPGAGGVTDTQYF. CDR3 coding DNA: TGTGCCAGCAGCGTACCAGGAGCGGGAGGGGTGACAGATACGCAGTATTTT.

The rearrangement links TRBV10-3 to TRBJ1-1; D gene ambiguous. Deletions cut 2 bases from V and 2 bases from J, with 12 bases between. CDR1 ENHRY and CDR2 SYGVKD come from the germline V gene. There are 15 residues in the CDR3. The CDR3 DNA is TGTGCCATCAGTGAGCGCGAGGGCCGAAACACTGAAGCTTTCTTT. It is translated as CAISEREGRNTEAFF.

The rearrangement joins TRBV19 to TRBJ1-3; possible D gene TRBD1, 6 bases. CDR1 LNHDA and CDR2 SQIVND come from the germline V gene (reference sequence). V was pared by 5 bases and J by 1 base, with 12 bases between. This CDR3 spans 15 amino acids. CDR3 DNA: TGTGCCAGTAGTCCAGGGGCGCGGTCTGGAAACACCATATATTTT. Translating gives CASSPGARSGNTIYF.

The chain uses TRBV6-1 and TRBJ2-5, with 10 bases lining up with TRBD2. Germline V CDR1 and CDR2: MNHNS, SASEGT. Trimming at V came to 3 bases and at J to 1 base, leaving 2 bases not matched to a gene. This CDR3 has 15 residues. The CDR3 sequence: CASSDTSGTQETQYF. CDR3 DNA sequence: TGTGCCAGCAGTGACACTAGCGGGACCCAAGAGACCCAGTACTTC.

V gene TRBV18 combines with J gene TRBJ2-3; a weak D match, TRBD1 (6 bases). The CDR3 contains 16 residues. Germline values: CDR1 KGHSH, CDR2 LQKENI. V was clipped by 8 bases and J by 8 bases, with 26 bases between them. CDR3 protein: CASTRVGLKSQGTQYF. The CDR3 nucleotides read TGTGCCAGCACGAGGGTGGGCCTAAAATCACAGGGTACGCAGTATTTT. Filled out from reference TRBV18 and TRBJ2-3, the complete variable domain reads NAGVMQNPRHLVRRRGQEARLRCSPMKGHSHVYWYRQLPEEGLKFMVYLQKENIIDESGMPKERFSAEFPKEGPSILRIQQVVRGDSAAYFCASTRVGLKSQGTQYFGPGTRLTVL.

The chain employs TRBV7-9 and TRBJ1-1, with 9 bases that match TRBD1. V lost 5 bases and J lost 4; bases outside the gene matches: 14. This CDR3 is 17 amino acids long. Per germline, CDR1 SEHNR and CDR2 FQNEAQ (reference sequence). The CDR3 loop is CASSPGQGLGVVTEAFF. DNA for the CDR3: TGTGCCAGCAGCCCTGGACAGGGGCTCGGGGTTGTCACTGAAGCTTTCTTT.

This rearrangement joins TRBV5-4 to TRBJ2-2, with 7 positions matching TRBD2. V shed 10 bases, J shed 3 bases, and the junction held 6 bases outside the gene matches. Germline values: CDR1 SGHNT, CDR2 YYREEE (reference sequence). This CDR3 is built from 13 residues. CDR3 nucleotide sequence: TGTGCCGGTAGCGGGCCAGACACCGGGGAGCTGTTTTTT. Encoded protein: CAGSGPDTGELFF.

V and J are TRBV2 and TRBJ2-1; a possible D gene is TRBD1 (7 bases). The CDR3 spans 15 residues. The germline CDR1 and CDR2 sequences are SNHLY and FYNNEI. Trimming removed 6 bases at V and 10 bases at J, with 22 bases between. In nucleotides, the CDR3 is TGTGCCAGCAGACGGGGCCAGGGGGGTTCGGTGGAGCAGTTCTTC. It encodes CASRRGQGGSVEQFF.

In its sample, this clone was seen a few times. V usage is TRBV29-1 and J usage is TRBJ1-2; the D gene is possibly TRBD1 (6 bases). The V gene lost 5 bases and the J gene lost 2 bases, with 9 bases spanning the gap. CDR1 SQVTM and CDR2 ANQGSEA come from the germline V gene. CDR3 length: 12 residues. CDR3 amino acids: CSVRDTNYGYTF. DNA for the CDR3: TGCAGCGTTCGGGACACAAACTATGGCTACACCTTC.

This clone was counted a few times. The gene calls are TRBV9 and TRBJ2-3; D is undetermined. Germline V lookup: CDR1 SGDLS, CDR2 YYNGEE. The V and J ends lost 0 bases and 4 bases respectively, with 12 bases between them. The CDR3 runs 15 residues. CDR3 nucleotides: TGTGCCAGCAGCGTAGGTTTGCAGAGGTCAGATACGCAGTATTTT. This codes for CASSVGLQRSDTQYF.

The chain has TRBV29-1 and TRBJ1-1; the D is unclear. Between the trimmed V and J ends, which lost 3 bases and 1 base, there was a span of 9 bases. This CDR3 is 13 amino acids long. Germline V CDR1 and CDR2: SQVTM, ANQGSEA. The CDR3 DNA reads TGCAGCGTTGAGCCCACACAGAACACTGAAGCTTTCTTT. It codes for CSVEPTQNTEAFF.

The chain employs TRBV19 and TRBJ2-1, with D maybe TRBD1 (6 bases). V was trimmed by 5 bases and J by 5 bases, leaving 13 bases between them. Germline V gene sequence: CDR1 LNHDA, CDR2 SQIVND (reference sequence). This CDR3 has 14 residues. For the CDR3, the DNA is TGTGCCAGTAGTGTGACGGACAGCCACAATGAGCAGTTCTTC. It codes for CASSVTDSHNEQFF.

CDR3 in amino acids: CASSYSGLQSEQYF. The CDR3 bases are TGTGCCAGCAGTTACTCTGGGCTACAGAGTGAGCAGTACTTC. The V and J genes are TRBV6-6 and TRBJ2-7; D is unresolved. The germline gives CDR1 MNHNY, CDR2 SVGAGI (reference sequence). V lost 0 bases and J 7 bases, leaving 13 bases between the germline ends. The CDR3 is 14 residues long.

V and J are TRBV19 and TRBJ1-5, with TRBD1 as a possible D gene (6 bases). The CDR3 contains 15 residues. Looked up from germline, CDR1 is LNHDA and CDR2 is SQIVND (reference sequence). Trimming pared 5 bases from V and 1 base from J, leaving 12 bases between. This chain's CDR3 is CASSSGAWSNQPQHF. As DNA, the CDR3 is TGTGCCAGTAGTTCGGGGGCTTGGAGCAATCAGCCCCAGCATTTT.

The genes are TRBV9 and TRBJ2-3, with TRBD1 matching over 7 bases. The CDR3 contains 15 residues. V shed 0 bases, J shed 2 bases, and the junction held 3 bases outside the gene matches. Germline CDR1 reads SGDLS; CDR2 reads YYNGEE. DNA for the CDR3: TGTGCCAGCAGCGTAGAGGGACAGATCACAGATACGCAGTATTTT. Translating gives CASSVEGQITDTQYF.

This clone was recorded only once. The chain combines TRBV18 with TRBJ1-1; possible D gene TRBD1, 5 bases. Germline values: CDR1 KGHSH, CDR2 LQKENI. Trimming cost V 1 base and J 5 bases, with 8 bases left between them. The CDR3 covers 13 residues. The CDR3 bases are TGTGCCAGCTCACCACTCCGGGGGACTGAAGCTTTCTTT. It specifies CASSPLRGTEAFF.

The chain carries TRBV19 and TRBJ2-3, with TRBD1 matching 7 bases. This CDR3 comprises 16 residues. Looked up from germline, CDR1 is LNHDA and CDR2 is SQIVND (reference sequence). V lost 7 bases to trimming and J lost 2 bases; unmatched junction nucleotides: 12. DNA of the CDR3: TGTGCCAGTAACCCCACCGGGACAGTGATCACAGATACGCAGTATTTT. Its translation is CASNPTGTVITDTQYF.

The chain uses TRBV19 and TRBJ1-5, with D possibly matching TRBD1 (6 bases). Germline CDR1 is LNHDA and CDR2 is SQIVND (reference sequence). The CDR3 extends over 14 amino acids. The V end lost 4 bases, the J end lost 5 bases, and 12 bases lay between the germline ends. CDR3 DNA: TGTGCCAGTAGTAACAGGGTAGTTGATCAGCCCCAGCATTTT. Translated: CASSNRVVDQPQHF.

The chain couples TRBV4-1 to TRBJ2-2; 15 bases align to TRBD2. Germline loops: CDR1 MGHRA, CDR2 YSYEKL. The V gene end was trimmed by 4 bases and the J gene end by 0 bases; junction bases not matched to a gene: 3. There are 18 residues in the CDR3. The CDR3 nucleotides read TGCGCCAGCAGCCGGGGACTAGCGGGGGGCACGAACACCGGGGAGCTGTTTTTT. Translated: CASSRGLAGGTNTGELFF.

CDR3 coding DNA: TGTGCCAGTAGTCCCGGAAGTAACACTGAAGCTTTCTTT. It is translated as CASSPGSNTEAFF. This chain joins TRBV19 and TRBJ1-1; D gene ambiguous. Germline V gene sequence: CDR1 LNHDA, CDR2 SQIVND (reference sequence). The CDR3 sequence is 13 residues long. V lost 5 bases and J 2 bases, leaving 9 bases between the germline ends.

The chain combines TRBV11-1 with TRBJ2-7, with D tentatively TRBD1 (6 bases). The CDR3 spans 14 residues. V gave up 5 bases and J gave up 2 bases, with 13 bases separating them. The germline gives CDR1 SGHAT, CDR2 FQDESV (reference sequence). Here the CDR3 reads CASSPRQEPYEQYF. The CDR3 region has the DNA TGTGCCAGCAGCCCCAGACAGGAACCCTACGAGCAGTACTTC.

CDR3 coding DNA: TGTGCCAGCAGCGTTAACCCGAAGGGGCCCTCGGGGAGAGATACGCAGTATTTT. Amino acid sequence: CASSVNPKGPSGRDTQYF. V is TRBV9 and J is TRBJ2-3, with D perhaps being TRBD1 or TRBD2 (5 bases each). Germline V gene sequence: CDR1 SGDLS, CDR2 YYNGEE. This CDR3 has 18 residues. V lost 2 bases to trimming and J lost 5 bases, with 24 bases between them.

J is TRBJ1-6 and V is TRBV5-6; 9 nucleotides match TRBD1. From germline, CDR1 is SGHDT and CDR2 YYEEEE. V was clipped by 1 base and J by 10 bases; unmatched bases: 6. This CDR3 is built from 15 residues. The CDR3 region is CASSLKDRGESPLHF. CDR3 bases: TGTGCCAGCAGCTTGAAGGACAGGGGTGAGTCACCCCTCCACTTT. Looking up the rest from reference TRBV5-6 and TRBJ1-6 gives the full variable domain: DAGVTQSPTHLIKTRGQQVTLRCSPKSGHDTVSWYQQALGQGPQFIFQYYEEEERQRGNFPDRFSGHQFPNYSSELNVNALLLGDSALYLCASSLKDRGESPLHFGNGTRLTVT.

Within the sample, this clone is medium-sized. V and J are TRBV9 and TRBJ2-1, with 9 bases fitting TRBD1. Germline loops: CDR1 SGDLS, CDR2 YYNGEE. This CDR3 is 15 amino acids long. The J segment lost 6 bases and the V segment lost 1 base, leaving 5 bases of the junction unmatched. The CDR3 loop is CASSVSTGGSNEQFF. The DNA for the CDR3 is TGTGCCAGCAGCGTAAGCACAGGGGGCTCCAATGAGCAGTTCTTC. The full variable domain, with the rest looked up from reference TRBV9 and TRBJ2-1, is DSGVTQTPKHLITATGQRVTLRCSPRSGDLSVYWYQQSLDQGLQFLIQYYNGEERAKGNILERFSAQQFPDLHSELNLSSLELGDSALYFCASSVSTGGSNEQFFGPGTRLTVL.

J is TRBJ1-6 and V is TRBV5-6, with a tentative D call TRBD1 (5 bases). This CDR3 comprises 12 residues. The V gene lost 2 bases and the J gene lost 11 bases, with 8 bases spanning the gap. Germline lookup yields CDR1 SGHDT and CDR2 YYEEEE. The DNA for the CDR3 is TGTGCCAGCAGCTTAACAGGCACACCCCTCCACTTT. The encoded protein is CASSLTGTPLHF.